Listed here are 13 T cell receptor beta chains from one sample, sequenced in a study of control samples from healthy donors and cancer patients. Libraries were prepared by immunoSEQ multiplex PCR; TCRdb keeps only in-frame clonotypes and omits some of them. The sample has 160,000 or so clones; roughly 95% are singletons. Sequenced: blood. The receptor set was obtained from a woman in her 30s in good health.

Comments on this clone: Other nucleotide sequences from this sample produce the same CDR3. The CDR3 sequence: CSALRGYEQYF. Written as DNA, the CDR3 is TGCAGTGCACTAAGGGGTTACGAGCAGTACTTC. The rearrangement joins TRBV20-1 to TRBJ2-7; D perhaps matches TRBD1 (5 bases). Germline V gene lookup returns CDR1 DFQATT and CDR2 SNEGSKA (reference sequence). This CDR3 region has 11 residues. V lost 6 bases, J lost 4 bases, and 10 bases lay in between.

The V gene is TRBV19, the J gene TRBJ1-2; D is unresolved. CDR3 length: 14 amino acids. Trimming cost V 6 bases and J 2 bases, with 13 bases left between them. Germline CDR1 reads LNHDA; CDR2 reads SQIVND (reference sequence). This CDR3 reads CASSLKQGNYGYTF. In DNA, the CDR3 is TGTGCCAGTAGCCTGAAGCAAGGAAACTATGGCTACACCTTC.

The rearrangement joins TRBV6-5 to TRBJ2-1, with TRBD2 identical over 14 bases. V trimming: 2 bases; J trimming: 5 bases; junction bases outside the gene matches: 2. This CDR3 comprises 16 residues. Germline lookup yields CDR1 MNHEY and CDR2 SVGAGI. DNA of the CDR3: TGTGCCAGCAGTTACAGACTAGCGGGGGGGGACAATGAGCAGTTCTTC. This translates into CASSYRLAGGDNEQFF.

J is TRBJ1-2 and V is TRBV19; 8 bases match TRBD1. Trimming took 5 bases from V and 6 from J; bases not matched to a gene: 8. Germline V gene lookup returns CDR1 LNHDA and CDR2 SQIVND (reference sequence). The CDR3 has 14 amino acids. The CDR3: CASSRSDRGNGYTF. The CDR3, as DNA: TGTGCCAGTAGTCGCTCTGACAGGGGCAATGGCTACACCTTC.

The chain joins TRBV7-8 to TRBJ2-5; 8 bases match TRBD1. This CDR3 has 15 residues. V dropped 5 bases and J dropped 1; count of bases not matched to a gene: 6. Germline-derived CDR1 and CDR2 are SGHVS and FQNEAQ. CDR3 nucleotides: TGTGCCAGCAGCATAGGGACAGGCATCCAAGAGACCCAGTACTTC. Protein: CASSIGTGIQETQYF.

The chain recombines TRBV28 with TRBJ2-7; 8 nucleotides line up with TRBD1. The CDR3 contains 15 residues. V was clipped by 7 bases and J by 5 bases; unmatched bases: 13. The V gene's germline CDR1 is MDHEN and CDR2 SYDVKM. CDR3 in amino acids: CASTEPPQGVNEQYF. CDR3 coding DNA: TGTGCCAGCACCGAACCCCCACAGGGGGTAAACGAGCAGTACTTC.

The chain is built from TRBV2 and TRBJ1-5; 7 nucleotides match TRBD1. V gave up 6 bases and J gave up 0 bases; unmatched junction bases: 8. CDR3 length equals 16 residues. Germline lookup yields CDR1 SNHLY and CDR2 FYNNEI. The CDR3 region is CASRAGTVGSNQPQHF. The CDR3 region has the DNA TGTGCCAGCAGGGCCGGGACAGTTGGTAGCAATCAGCCCCAGCATTTT.

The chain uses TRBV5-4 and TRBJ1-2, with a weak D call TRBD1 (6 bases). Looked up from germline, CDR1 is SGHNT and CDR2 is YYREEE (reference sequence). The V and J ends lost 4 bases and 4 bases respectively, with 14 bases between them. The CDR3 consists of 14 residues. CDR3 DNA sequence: TGTGCCAGCAGCCAGGCCGGGGGGGCCTATGGCTACACCTTC. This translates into CASSQAGGAYGYTF.

The CDR3 loop reads CASSLFEGALYNEQFF. CDR3 coding DNA: TGCGCCAGCAGCTTATTTGAGGGGGCGCTCTACAATGAGCAGTTCTTC. The chain combines TRBV5-1 with TRBJ2-1, with TRBD1 identical over 7 bases. The CDR3 contains 16 residues. Trimming at V came to 2 bases and at J to 3 bases, leaving 8 bases not matched to a gene. Germline CDR1 and CDR2: SGHRS and YFSETQ.

The CDR3 nucleotides read TGTGCCAGCAGCTTTAGCGGGGTAGGCACAGATACGCAGTATTTT. The encoded protein is CASSFSGVGTDTQYF. The chain uses TRBV5-8 and TRBJ2-3; 8 bases align to TRBD2. This CDR3 is built from 15 residues. V dropped 2 bases and J dropped 1; count of bases not matched to a gene: 3. The germline CDR1 and CDR2 sequences are SGHTS and YDEGEE.

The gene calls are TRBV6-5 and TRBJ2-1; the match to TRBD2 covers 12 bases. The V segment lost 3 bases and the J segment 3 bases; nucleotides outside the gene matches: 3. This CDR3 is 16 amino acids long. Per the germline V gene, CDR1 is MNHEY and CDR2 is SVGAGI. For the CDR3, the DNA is TGTGCCAGCAGTTATCTAGCGGGGGGGGACTACAATGAGCAGTTCTTC. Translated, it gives CASSYLAGGDYNEQFF.

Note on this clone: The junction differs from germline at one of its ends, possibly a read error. CDR3 region: CASSLAGGSTDTQYF. DNA of the CDR3: TGTGCCAGCAGCCTAGCGGGAGGGAGCACAGATACGCAGTATTTT. The chain couples TRBV7-8 to TRBJ2-3; 12 positions match TRBD2. This CDR3 has 15 residues. In germline, CDR1 is SGHVS, CDR2 FQNEAQ.

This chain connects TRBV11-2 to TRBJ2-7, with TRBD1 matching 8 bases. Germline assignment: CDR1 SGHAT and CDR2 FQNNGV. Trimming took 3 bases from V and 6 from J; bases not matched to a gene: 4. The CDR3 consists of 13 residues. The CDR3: CASSLTGAGEQYF. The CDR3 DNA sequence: TGTGCCAGCAGCTTGACAGGGGCTGGCGAGCAGTACTTC.